This is a list of T cell receptor beta chains from one sample in a study of breast tumors, draining lymph nodes, adjacent tissues. Each CDR3 protein gets one entry after TCRdb re-called the multiplex PCR reads with MiXCR. The sample lists approximately 230,000 distinct CDR3 sequences; roughly a third were seen once. Sequenced sample: axillary lymph node tissue. Receptors were obtained from a female donor with breast cancer. Some clones in this sample may be carry-over from other donors' samples. The CDR3 runs from the conserved cysteine through the conserved F or W. A D gene is named only where the DNA matches it firmly. Clone size is stated in some rows and not others, as once, few, many or a class when expanded.

J,V,D,size,CDR3,DNA
TRBJ1-5,TRBV28,TRBD1,-,CASSPHRGSNQPQHF,TGTGCCAGCAGTCCCCACAGGGGTAGCAATCAGCCCCAGCATTTT
TRBJ2-5,TRBV28,-,-,CASSLWGAGETQCF,TGTGCCAGCAGTTTGTGGGGGGCAGGGGAGACCCAGTGCTTC
TRBJ1-3,TRBV5-1,-,-,CASSLDGTVSGNTIYF,TGCGCCAGCAGCTTGGACGGGACCGTCTCTGGAAACACCATATATTTT
TRBJ2-3,TRBV7-9,-,many,CASSPMRGTPKGDTDTQYF,TGTGCCAGCAGCCCAATGAGGGGGACACCCAAAGGAGACACAGATACGCAGTATTTT
TRBJ1-2,TRBV7-6,TRBD1,-,CASSLGQGYYDYTF,TGTGCCAGCAGCTTAGGACAGGGTTACTATGACTACACCTTC
TRBJ2-2,TRBV20-1,TRBD1,many,CSARVDRGRDTGELFF,TGCAGTGCTAGGGTGGACAGGGGGCGCGATACCGGGGAGCTGTTTTTT
TRBJ2-1,TRBV7-2,-,many,CASSSTLGSSYNEQFF,TGTGCCAGCAGCTCCACCTTAGGGAGCTCCTACAATGAGCAGTTCTTC
TRBJ1-3,TRBV20-1,-,-,CSAEPGNTIYF,TGCAGTGCCGAGCCAGGTAACACCATATATTTT
TRBJ2-1,TRBV13,TRBD2,many,CASSSETSGTYNEQFF,TGTGCCAGCAGCTCCGAGACTAGCGGAACCTACAATGAGCAGTTCTTC
TRBJ2-5,TRBV7-8,TRBD2,-,CASSSTVAGQLIGAQYF,TGTGCCAGCAGCTCCACAGTAGCGGGACAACTTATCGGGGCCCAGTACTTC
TRBJ1-6,TRBV29-1,-,many,CSEDGPLHF,TGCAGCGAGGACGGACCCCTCCACTTT
TRBJ2-1,TRBV7-2,TRBD2,many,CASSPVAGGDIAYNEQFF,TGTGCCAGCAGCCCCGTAGCGGGAGGAGATATCGCCTACAATGAGCAGTTCTTC
TRBJ2-5,TRBV20-1,TRBD1,few,CSASTGTGVVETQYF,TGCAGTGCGTCTACCGGGACAGGGGTTGTGGAGACCCAGTACTTC
TRBJ2-5,TRBV28,TRBD1,-,CASSFGQGGGQETQYF,TGTGCCAGCAGTTTCGGACAGGGCGGTGGGCAAGAGACCCAGTACTTC
TRBJ1-4,TRBV6-5,-,-,CASSLQEKLFF,TGTGCCAGCAGTCTTCAGGAAAAACTGTTTTTT
TRBJ2-1,TRBV11-2,TRBD2,few,CASSPWEIAGSYNEQFF,TGTGCCAGCAGCCCCTGGGAGATAGCGGGATCCTACAATGAGCAGTTCTTC
TRBJ1-5,TRBV19,-,many,CASSIDRTRASNQPQHF,TGTGCCAGTAGTATAGATAGGACCCGGGCCAGCAATCAGCCCCAGCATTTT
TRBJ1-2,TRBV6-2/TRBV6-3,TRBD1,many,CASRPRTSGTGEDYGYTF,TGTGCCAGCAGACCCCGAACCTCCGGGACAGGGGAGGACTATGGCTACACCTTC
TRBJ2-3,TRBV28,TRBD2,-,CASTTSGHTDTQYF,TGTGCCAGCACGACTAGCGGGCACACAGATACGCAGTATTTT
TRBJ1-5,TRBV2,-,-,CASRGGGGDGRAQHF,TGTGCCAGCAGGGGGGGGGGGGGGGACGGTCGGGCCCAGCATTTT
TRBJ2-4,TRBV20-1,-,-,CSARDSGRDENIQYF,TGCAGTGCTAGAGATTCGGGAAGGGATGAAAACATTCAGTACTTC
TRBJ2-1,TRBV5-1,TRBD2,-,CASSSGLDPNEQFF,TGCGCCAGCAGCTCGGGACTAGATCCTAATGAGCAGTTCTTC
TRBJ1-2,TRBV20-1,-,many,CSAREGHWYGYTF,TGCAGTGCTAGGGAGGGACATTGGTATGGCTACACCTTC
TRBJ1-6,TRBV5-1,-,many,CASSFRRPDSPLHF,TGCGCCAGCAGCTTTAGGAGGCCTGATTCACCCCTCCACTTT
TRBJ2-3,TRBV24-1,-,many,CATSDFGGSLGTDTQYF,TGTGCCACCAGTGATTTCGGAGGGAGCCTAGGGACAGATACGCAGTATTTT
TRBJ1-5,TRBV15,TRBD1,-,CAASSPGQGNQPQHF,TGTGCCGCCAGCAGCCCTGGACAGGGCAATCAGCCCCAGCATTTT
TRBJ1-1,TRBV7-3,-,once,CASTPGPGANMNTEAFF,TGTGCCAGTACTCCTGGGCCAGGGGCTAACATGAACACTGAAGCTTTCTTT
TRBJ1-2,TRBV12-3/TRBV12-4,-,many,CASSSVGQGSNGYTF,TGTGCCAGCAGTTCCGTAGGTCAGGGATCTAATGGCTACACCTTC
TRBJ2-3,TRBV11-1,TRBD2,-,CASSTPSGGGTDTQYF,TGTGCCAGCAGCACCCCTAGCGGGGGCGGGACAGATACGCAGTATTTT
TRBJ2-6,TRBV7-2,-,-,CASSLDGANVLTF,TGTGCCAGCAGCCTAGACGGGGCCAACGTCCTGACTTTC
TRBJ1-1,TRBV7-2,-,-,CASSFSGGSETFF,TGTGCCAGCAGCTTTTCAGGTGGTTCTGAAACTTTCTTT
TRBJ2-7,TRBV7-9,-,many,CASSLYGSSSSYEQYF,TGTGCCAGCAGCTTATACGGCTCCTCAAGCTCCTACGAGCAGTACTTC
TRBJ1-3,TRBV15,TRBD1,-,CATSRGDRAGGNTIYF,TGTGCCACCAGCAGAGGCGACAGGGCTGGGGGAAACACCATATATTTT
TRBJ1-3,TRBV19,-,-,CASLPGRGGSTIYF,TGTGCCAGCCTGCCGGGGCGGGGGGGAAGCACCATATATTTT
TRBJ2-3,TRBV12-3/TRBV12-4,TRBD1,few,CASSLEGRGLFYADTQYF,TGTGCCAGCAGTTTAGAGGGCAGGGGGCTCTTTTACGCAGATACGCAGTATTTT
TRBJ2-7,TRBV6-7,-,many,CASSYEFLRPGEQYF,TGTGCCAGCAGTTATGAGTTCCTGCGGCCGGGCGAGCAGTACTTC
TRBJ2-3,TRBV4-1,TRBD1,many,CASSPADRGRGTDTQYF,TGCGCCAGCAGCCCCGCAGACAGGGGTCGAGGCACAGATACGCAGTATTTT
TRBJ2-3,TRBV5-1,TRBD1,many,CASSLRGDRGTDTQYF,TGCGCCAGCAGCTTGAGGGGGGACAGGGGAACAGATACGCAGTATTTT
TRBJ2-5,TRBV4-3,-,many,CASSQDGRGQETQYF,TGCGCCAGCAGCCAAGATGGCAGGGGCCAAGAGACCCAGTACTTC
TRBJ2-7,TRBV6-5,TRBD2,few,CASSPTAGGQYF,TGTGCCAGCAGTCCGACGGCGGGGGGGCAGTACTTC
TRBJ2-2,TRBV18,-,few,CASSPGQEITGELFF,TGTGCCAGCTCACCAGGCCAGGAGATCACCGGGGAGCTGTTTTTT
TRBJ2-7,TRBV9,-,many,CASSVESGPTYEQYF,TGTGCCAGCAGCGTAGAGAGCGGACCGACCTACGAGCAGTACTTC
TRBJ1-2,TRBV19,-,many,CASSMTANYGYTF,TGTGCCAGTAGTATGACCGCTAACTATGGCTACACCTTC
TRBJ1-6,TRBV7-3,-,many,CASSASGTYNSPLHF,TGTGCCAGCAGCGCGTCCGGGACTTATAATTCACCCCTCCACTTT
TRBJ2-1,TRBV24-1,TRBD2,once,CATSESGTSDTDTQFF,TGTGCCACCAGTGAATCCGGGACTAGCGACACAGATACGCAGTTCTTC
TRBJ2-1,TRBV2,-,once,CASSGVSGYEQFF,TGTGCCAGCAGTGGGGTCTCGGGATATGAGCAGTTCTTC
TRBJ1-3,TRBV7-9,-,many,CASRPVRSSGNTIYF,TGTGCCAGCAGACCTGTACGGTCCTCTGGAAACACCATATATTTT
TRBJ2-3,TRBV11-2,TRBD2,many,CASSLTSAGNADTQYF,TGTGCCAGCAGCTTGACTAGCGCCGGTAACGCAGATACGCAGTATTTT
TRBJ1-2,TRBV5-1,-,-,CASSFGTQLSNYGYTF,TGCGCCAGCAGCTTCGGGACTCAACTCTCTAACTATGGCTACACCTTC
TRBJ2-1,TRBV9,-,many,CASSGFSYNEQFF,TGTGCCAGCAGCGGGTTCTCCTACAATGAGCAGTTCTTC
TRBJ1-4,TRBV11-2,TRBD1,many,CASSRSRTGAVFAGEKLFF,TGTGCCAGCAGCCGCTCCCGGACAGGGGCTGTGTTCGCGGGTGAAAAACTGTTTTTT
TRBJ1-2,TRBV20-1,-,many,CSATTQGSGGYTF,TGCAGTGCTACAACCCAGGGGTCGGGGGGCTACACCTTC
TRBJ2-1,TRBV11-3,TRBD2,-,CASSPRAGARGVNEQFF,TGTGCCAGCAGCCCAAGGGCTGGCGCGCGGGGGGTCAATGAGCAGTTCTTC
TRBJ2-3,TRBV14,-,many,CASSQVTGNTDTQYF,TGTGCCAGCAGCCAAGTCACCGGCAACACAGATACGCAGTATTTT
TRBJ1-6,TRBV6-5,TRBD1,many,CASSPDPYRGGSPLHF,TGTGCCAGCAGTCCTGATCCTTACAGGGGGGGATCACCCCTCCACTTT